Included here is one TCR beta chain sequence, with context. This CDR3 spans 16 amino acids. Trimming cost V 4 bases and J 3 bases; bases outside gene matches: 5. Germline assignment: CDR1 SEHNR and CDR2 FQNEAQ (reference sequence). TCRdb used MiXCR to reprocess the RT-PCR reads, holding one entry per CDR3 protein. The table lists hundreds of thousands of distinct CDR3 sequences, 16% of them singletons. These data are taken from a study of patients and donors after allogeneic stem cell transplantation. Sequencing input: blood, either unsorted or a sorted T cell fraction (not recorded which). The receptor's source is a human donor who was either an allogeneic HSCT recipient or a stem cell or donor lymphocyte infusion donor (not recorded which). It is not recorded whose cells these are; they may come from a transplant donor. The V gene is TRBV7-9, the J gene TRBJ2-1; 11 nucleotides match TRBD2. For the CDR3, the DNA is TGTGCCAGCAGCTCGTTAGCGGGGGGGCTCTACAATGAGCAGTTCTTC. Translated, it gives CASSSLAGGLYNEQFF.